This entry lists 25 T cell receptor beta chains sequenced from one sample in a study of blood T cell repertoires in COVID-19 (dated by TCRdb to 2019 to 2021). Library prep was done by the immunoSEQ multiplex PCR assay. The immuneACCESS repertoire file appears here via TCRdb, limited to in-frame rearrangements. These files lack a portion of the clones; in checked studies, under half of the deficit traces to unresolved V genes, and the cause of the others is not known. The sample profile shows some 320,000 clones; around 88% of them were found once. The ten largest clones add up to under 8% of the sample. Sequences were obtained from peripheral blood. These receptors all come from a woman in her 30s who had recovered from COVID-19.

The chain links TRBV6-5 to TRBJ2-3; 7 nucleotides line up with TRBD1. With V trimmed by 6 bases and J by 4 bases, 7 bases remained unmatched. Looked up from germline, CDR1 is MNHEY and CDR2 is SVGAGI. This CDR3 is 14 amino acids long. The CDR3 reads CASRSQGGADTQYF. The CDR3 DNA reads TGTGCCAGCAGGAGCCAAGGGGGCGCAGATACGCAGTATTTT.

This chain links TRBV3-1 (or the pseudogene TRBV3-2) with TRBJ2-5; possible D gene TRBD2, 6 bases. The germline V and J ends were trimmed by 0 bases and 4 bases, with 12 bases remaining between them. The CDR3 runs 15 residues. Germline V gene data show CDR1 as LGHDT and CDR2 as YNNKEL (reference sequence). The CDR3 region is CASSQEGGEVETQYF. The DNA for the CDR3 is TGTGCCAGCAGCCAAGAGGGGGGTGAGGTAGAGACCCAGTACTTC.

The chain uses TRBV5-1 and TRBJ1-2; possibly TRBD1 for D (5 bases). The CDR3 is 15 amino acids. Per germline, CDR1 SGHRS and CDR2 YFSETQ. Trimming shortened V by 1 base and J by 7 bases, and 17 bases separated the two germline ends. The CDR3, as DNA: TGCGCCAGCAGCTTGAGAGCCCAAGGGGATGGTGGCTACACCTTC. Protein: CASSLRAQGDGGYTF.

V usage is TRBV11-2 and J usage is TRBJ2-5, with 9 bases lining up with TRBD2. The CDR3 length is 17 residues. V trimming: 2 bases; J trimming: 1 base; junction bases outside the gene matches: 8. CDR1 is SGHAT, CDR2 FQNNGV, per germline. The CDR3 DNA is TGTGCCAGCAGCTTAAAAGGAGCGGGGGGTATCCAAGAGACCCAGTACTTC. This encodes CASSLKGAGGIQETQYF.

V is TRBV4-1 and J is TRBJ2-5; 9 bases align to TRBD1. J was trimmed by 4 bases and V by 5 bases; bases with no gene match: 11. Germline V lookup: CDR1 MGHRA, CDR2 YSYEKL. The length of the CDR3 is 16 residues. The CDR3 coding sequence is TGCGCCAGCAGCTCAGGGCGGGACAGGGAGGGAGAGACCCAGTACTTC. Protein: CASSSGRDREGETQYF.

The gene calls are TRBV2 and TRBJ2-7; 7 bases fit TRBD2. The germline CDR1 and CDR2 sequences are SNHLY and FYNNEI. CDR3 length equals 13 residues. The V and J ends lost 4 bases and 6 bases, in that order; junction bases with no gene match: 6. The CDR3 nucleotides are TGTGCCAGCAGTGTCCGGGGGGATGCCGAGCAGTACTTC. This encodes CASSVRGDAEQYF.

The CDR3 is CASSYSARHPDTQYF. CDR3 nucleotides: TGTGCCAGCAGTTACTCCGCCAGGCACCCAGATACGCAGTATTTT. The gene calls are TRBV6-2 or TRBV6-3 and TRBJ2-3; D is ambiguous. CDR1 is MNHEY and CDR2 is SVGEGT in the germline V gene. The length of the CDR3 is 15 residues. V gave up 0 bases and J gave up 4 bases, with 11 bases separating them.

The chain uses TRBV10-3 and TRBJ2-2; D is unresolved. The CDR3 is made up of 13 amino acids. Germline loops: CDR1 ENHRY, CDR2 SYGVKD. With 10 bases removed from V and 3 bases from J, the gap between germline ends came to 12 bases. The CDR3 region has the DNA TGTGCCACGAAAACGGGTGACACCGGGGAGCTGTTTTTT. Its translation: CATKTGDTGELFF.

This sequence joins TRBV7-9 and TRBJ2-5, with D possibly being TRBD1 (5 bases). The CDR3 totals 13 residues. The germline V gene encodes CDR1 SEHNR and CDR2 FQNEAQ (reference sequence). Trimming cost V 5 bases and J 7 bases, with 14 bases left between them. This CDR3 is CASSPQGRGTQYF. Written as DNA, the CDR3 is TGTGCCAGCAGCCCCCAGGGAAGGGGGACCCAGTACTTC.

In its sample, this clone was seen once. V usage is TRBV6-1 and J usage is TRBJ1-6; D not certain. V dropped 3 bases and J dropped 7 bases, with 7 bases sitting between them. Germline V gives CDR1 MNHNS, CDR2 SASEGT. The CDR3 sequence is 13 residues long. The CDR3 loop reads CASSDSRNSPLHF. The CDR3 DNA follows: TGTGCCAGCAGTGACAGTCGAAATTCACCCCTCCACTTT.

CDR3 region: CASSLVPQGLGYGYTF. The CDR3 nucleotides read TGTGCCAGCAGCTTGGTACCTCAGGGGCTGGGATATGGCTACACCTTC. The chain carries TRBV5-5 and TRBJ1-2, with D possibly matching TRBD1 (6 bases). This CDR3 is built from 16 residues. Germline V gene lookup returns CDR1 SGHKS and CDR2 YYEKEE (reference sequence). The V end lost 0 bases, the J end lost 5 bases, and 17 bases lay between the germline ends.

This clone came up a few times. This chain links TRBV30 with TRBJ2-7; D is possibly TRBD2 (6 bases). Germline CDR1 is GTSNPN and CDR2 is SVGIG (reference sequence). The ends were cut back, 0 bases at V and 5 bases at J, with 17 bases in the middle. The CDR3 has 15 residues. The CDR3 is CAWSVLYGERDEQYF. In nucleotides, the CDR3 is TGTGCCTGGAGTGTACTTTATGGTGAGCGGGACGAGCAGTACTTC.

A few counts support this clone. The CDR3 sequence: CASSLLAGAYNEQFF. As DNA, the CDR3 is TGTGCCAGCAGCTTGCTAGCGGGGGCCTACAATGAGCAGTTCTTC. The chain is built from TRBV5-8 and TRBJ2-1, with 10 bases matching TRBD2. This CDR3 has 15 residues. The germline CDR1 and CDR2 sequences are SGHTS and YDEGEE. J lost 2 bases, V lost 1 base, and 0 bases had no gene match.

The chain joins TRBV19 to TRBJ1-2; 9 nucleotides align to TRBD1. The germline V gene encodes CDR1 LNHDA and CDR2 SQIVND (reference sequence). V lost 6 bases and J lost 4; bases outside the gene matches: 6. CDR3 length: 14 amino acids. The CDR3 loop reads CASRTGGEGYGYTF. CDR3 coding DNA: TGTGCCAGTAGAACAGGGGGCGAGGGCTATGGCTACACCTTC.

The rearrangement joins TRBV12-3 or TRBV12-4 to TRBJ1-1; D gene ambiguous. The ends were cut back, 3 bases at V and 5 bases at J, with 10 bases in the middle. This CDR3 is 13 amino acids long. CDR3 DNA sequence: TGTGCCAGCAGTTTCGATCTGAGGACTGAAGCTTTCTTT. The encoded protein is CASSFDLRTEAFF.

CDR3: CASSLALSGELFF. CDR3 in DNA: TGTGCCAGCAGCTTAGCGCTGTCTGGAGAACTGTTTTTT. This chain joins TRBV7-6 and TRBJ1-4; D uncertain. V dropped 0 bases and J dropped 12 bases, with 11 bases sitting between them. Germline V gene data show CDR1 as SGHVS and CDR2 as FNYEAQ. The CDR3 is 13 amino acids. The whole variable domain, filled in from reference TRBV7-6 and TRBJ1-4, reads GAGVSQSPRYKVTKRGQDVALRCDPISGHVSLYWYRQALGQGPEFLTYFNYEAQQDKSGLPNDRFSAERPEGSISTLTIQRTEQRDSAMYRCASSLALSGELFFGSGTQLSVL.

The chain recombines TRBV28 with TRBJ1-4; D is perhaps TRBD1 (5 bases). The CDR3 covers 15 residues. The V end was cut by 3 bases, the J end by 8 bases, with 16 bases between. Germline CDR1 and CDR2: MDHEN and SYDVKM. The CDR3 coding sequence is TGTGCCAGCAGTTTTCTAGGGGAGGGTGAAGAAAAACTGTTTTTT. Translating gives CASSFLGEGEEKLFF.

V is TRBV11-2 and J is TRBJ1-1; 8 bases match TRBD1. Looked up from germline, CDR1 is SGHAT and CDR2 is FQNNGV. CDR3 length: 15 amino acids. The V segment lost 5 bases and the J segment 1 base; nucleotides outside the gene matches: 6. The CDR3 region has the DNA TGTGCCAGCAGCCTGAACAGGGGGGAGAACACTGAAGCTTTCTTT. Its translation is CASSLNRGENTEAFF.

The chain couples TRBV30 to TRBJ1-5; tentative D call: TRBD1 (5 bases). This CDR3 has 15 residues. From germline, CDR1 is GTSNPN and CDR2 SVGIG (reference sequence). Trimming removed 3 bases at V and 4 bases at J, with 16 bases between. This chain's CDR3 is CAWSISGGRNQPQHF. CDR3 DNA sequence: TGTGCCTGGAGCATCTCCGGGGGGAGGAATCAGCCCCAGCATTTT.

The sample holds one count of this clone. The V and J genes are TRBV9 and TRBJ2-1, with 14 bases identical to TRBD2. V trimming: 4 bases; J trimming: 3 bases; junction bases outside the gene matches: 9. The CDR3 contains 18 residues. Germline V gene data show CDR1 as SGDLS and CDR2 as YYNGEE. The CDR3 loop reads CASSPTPGTSGGYNEQFF. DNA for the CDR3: TGTGCCAGCAGCCCGACTCCGGGGACTAGCGGGGGCTACAATGAGCAGTTCTTC.

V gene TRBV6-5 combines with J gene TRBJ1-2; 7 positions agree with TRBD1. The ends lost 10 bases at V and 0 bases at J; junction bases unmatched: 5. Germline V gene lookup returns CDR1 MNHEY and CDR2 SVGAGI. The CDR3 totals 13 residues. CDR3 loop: CATRGTANYGYTF. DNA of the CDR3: TGTGCCACCAGGGGGACAGCTAACTATGGCTACACCTTC.

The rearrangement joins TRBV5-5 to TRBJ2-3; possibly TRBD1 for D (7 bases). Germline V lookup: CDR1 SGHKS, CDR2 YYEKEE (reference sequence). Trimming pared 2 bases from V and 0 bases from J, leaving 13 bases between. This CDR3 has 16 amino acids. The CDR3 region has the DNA TGTGCCAGCAGCTTACGGCAGGGGGGTAGCACAGATACGCAGTATTTT. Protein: CASSLRQGGSTDTQYF.

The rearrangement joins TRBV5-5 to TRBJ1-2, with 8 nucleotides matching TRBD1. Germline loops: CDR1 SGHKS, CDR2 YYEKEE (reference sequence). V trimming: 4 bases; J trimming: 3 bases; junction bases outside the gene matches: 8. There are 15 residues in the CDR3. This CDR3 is CASSKGRGQDYGYTF. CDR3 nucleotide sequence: TGTGCCAGCAGCAAGGGAAGGGGACAGGACTATGGCTACACCTTC.

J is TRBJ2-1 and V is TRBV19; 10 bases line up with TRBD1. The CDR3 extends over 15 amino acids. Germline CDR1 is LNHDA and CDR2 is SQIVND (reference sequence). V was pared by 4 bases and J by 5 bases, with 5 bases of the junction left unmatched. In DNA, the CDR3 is TGTGCCAGTAGTACCGGGACAGGGGCCCACAATGAGCAGTTCTTC. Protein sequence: CASSTGTGAHNEQFF.

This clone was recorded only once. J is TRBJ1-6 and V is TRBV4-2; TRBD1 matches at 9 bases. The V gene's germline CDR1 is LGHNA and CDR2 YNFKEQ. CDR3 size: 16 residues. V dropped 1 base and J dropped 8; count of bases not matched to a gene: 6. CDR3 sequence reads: CASSQGEDRGYSPLHF. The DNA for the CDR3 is TGTGCCAGCAGCCAAGGGGAGGACAGGGGATATTCACCCCTCCACTTT.